This paragraph covers one T cell receptor (beta chain) sequence. Its target is not known. The CDR3 runs to 15 residues. Germline V gene lookup returns CDR1 LNHNV and CDR2 YYDKDF (reference sequence). This sample was taken from a study of monozygotic twins with inflammatory bowel disease. Study-wide findings and caveats: Repertoire similarity did not differ between concordant and discordant twins, perhaps due to limited power. For IBD patients, clonotypes shared with others were fewer than for healthy twins, especially with disease activity.

TCRdb reprocessed the 5' RACE reads and reports one entry per CDR3 protein, with no DNA. This sample's clone table lists some 100,000 distinct CDR3 sequences. This chain joins TRBV15 and TRBJ2-7. The specimen sequenced was blood. This receptor was identified in a human donor with ulcerative colitis or Crohn's disease, or a healthy co-twin of an affected twin (not recorded which). CDR3 sequence: CATSRDRPGPYEQYF.